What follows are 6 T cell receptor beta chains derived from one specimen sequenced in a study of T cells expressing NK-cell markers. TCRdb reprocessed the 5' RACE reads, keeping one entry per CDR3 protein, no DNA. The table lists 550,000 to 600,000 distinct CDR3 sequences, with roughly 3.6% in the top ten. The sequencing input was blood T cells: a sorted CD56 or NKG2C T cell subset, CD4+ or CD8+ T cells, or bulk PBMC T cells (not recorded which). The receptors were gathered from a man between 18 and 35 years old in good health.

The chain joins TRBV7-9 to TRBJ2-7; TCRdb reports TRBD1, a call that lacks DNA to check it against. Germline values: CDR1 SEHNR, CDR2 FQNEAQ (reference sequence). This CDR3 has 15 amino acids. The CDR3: CASSSLSTGSYEQYF.

The CDR3 protein is CASSSGPQGTYGYTF. The chain employs TRBV5-1 and TRBJ1-2; TCRdb's assignment of TRBD1 cannot be checked, as there is no DNA. The germline CDR1 and CDR2 sequences are SGHRS and YFSETQ. This CDR3 contains 15 residues.

This CDR3 is CASSPSAATGELFF. The chain recombines TRBV18 with TRBJ2-2. Germline lookup yields CDR1 KGHSH and CDR2 LQKENI. The CDR3 length is 14 residues.

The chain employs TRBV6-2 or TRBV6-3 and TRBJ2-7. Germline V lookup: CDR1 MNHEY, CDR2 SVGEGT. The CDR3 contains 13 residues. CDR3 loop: CASLKGISYEQYF.

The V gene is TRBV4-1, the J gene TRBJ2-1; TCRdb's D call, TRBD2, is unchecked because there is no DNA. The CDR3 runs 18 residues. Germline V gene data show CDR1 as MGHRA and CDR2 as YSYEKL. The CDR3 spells CASSQDPFWVAGIHEQFF.

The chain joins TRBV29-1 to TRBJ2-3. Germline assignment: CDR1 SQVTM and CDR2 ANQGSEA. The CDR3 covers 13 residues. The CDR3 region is CSVERARTDTQYF.